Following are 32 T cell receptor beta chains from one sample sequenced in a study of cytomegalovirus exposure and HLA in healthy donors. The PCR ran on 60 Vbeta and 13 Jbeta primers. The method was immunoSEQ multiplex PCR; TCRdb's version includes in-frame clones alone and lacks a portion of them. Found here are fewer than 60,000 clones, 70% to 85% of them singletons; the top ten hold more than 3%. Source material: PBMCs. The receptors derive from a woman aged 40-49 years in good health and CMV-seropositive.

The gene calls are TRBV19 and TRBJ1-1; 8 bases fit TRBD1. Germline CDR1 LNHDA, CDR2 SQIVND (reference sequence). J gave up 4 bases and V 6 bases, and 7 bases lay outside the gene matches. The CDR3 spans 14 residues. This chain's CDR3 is CASRTQGGATEAFF. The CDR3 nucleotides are TGTGCCAGTAGAACACAGGGGGGGGCCACTGAAGCTTTCTTT.

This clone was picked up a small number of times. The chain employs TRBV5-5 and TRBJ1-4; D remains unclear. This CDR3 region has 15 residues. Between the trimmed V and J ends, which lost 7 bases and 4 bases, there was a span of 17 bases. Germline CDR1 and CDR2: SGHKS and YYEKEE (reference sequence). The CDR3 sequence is CASSTWAERNEKLFF. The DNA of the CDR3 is TGTGCCAGCTCCACCTGGGCAGAACGTAATGAAAAACTGTTTTTT.

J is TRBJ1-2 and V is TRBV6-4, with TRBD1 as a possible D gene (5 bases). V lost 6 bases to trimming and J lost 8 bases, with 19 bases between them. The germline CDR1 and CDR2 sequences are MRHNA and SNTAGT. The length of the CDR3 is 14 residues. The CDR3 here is CASRDRPRSGGYTF. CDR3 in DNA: TGTGCCAGCAGAGACAGACCGAGATCGGGGGGCTACACCTTC.

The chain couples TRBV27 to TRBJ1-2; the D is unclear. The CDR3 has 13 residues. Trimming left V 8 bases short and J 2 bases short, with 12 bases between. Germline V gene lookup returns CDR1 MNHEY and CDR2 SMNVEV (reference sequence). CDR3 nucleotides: TGTGCCAGCCCTAGAGGAGAAAACTATGGCTACACCTTC. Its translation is CASPRGENYGYTF.

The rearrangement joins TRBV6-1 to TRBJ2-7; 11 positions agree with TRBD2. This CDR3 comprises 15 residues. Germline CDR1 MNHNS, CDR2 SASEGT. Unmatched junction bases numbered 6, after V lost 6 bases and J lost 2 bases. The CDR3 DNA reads TGTGCCAGCAGAGGAAATAGCGGGGGGGCCTACGAGCAGTACTTC. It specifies CASRGNSGGAYEQYF.

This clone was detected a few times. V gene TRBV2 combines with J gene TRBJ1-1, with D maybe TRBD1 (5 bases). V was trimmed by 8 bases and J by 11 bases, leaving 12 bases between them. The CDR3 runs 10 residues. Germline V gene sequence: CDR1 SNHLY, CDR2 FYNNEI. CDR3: CASWDFRAFF. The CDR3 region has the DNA TGTGCCAGCTGGGACTTTCGTGCTTTCTTT.

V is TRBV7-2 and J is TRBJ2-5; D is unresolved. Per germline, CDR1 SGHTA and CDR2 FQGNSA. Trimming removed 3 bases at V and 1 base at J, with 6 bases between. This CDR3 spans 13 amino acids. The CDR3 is CASSFNFQETQYF. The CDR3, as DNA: TGTGCCAGCAGCTTCAACTTCCAAGAGACCCAGTACTTC.

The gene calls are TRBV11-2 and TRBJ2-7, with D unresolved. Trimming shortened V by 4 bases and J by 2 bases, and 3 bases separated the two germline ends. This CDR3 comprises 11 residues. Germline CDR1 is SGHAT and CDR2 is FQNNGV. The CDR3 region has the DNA TGTGCCAGCAGCTACACCTACGAGCAGTACTTC. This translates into CASSYTYEQYF.

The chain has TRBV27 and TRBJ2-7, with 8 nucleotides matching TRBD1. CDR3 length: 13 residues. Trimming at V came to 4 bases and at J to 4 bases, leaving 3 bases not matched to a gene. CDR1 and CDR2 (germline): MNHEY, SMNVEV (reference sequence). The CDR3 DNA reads TGTGCCAGCAGTTCCGGACAGGGTTACGAGCAGTACTTC. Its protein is CASSSGQGYEQYF.

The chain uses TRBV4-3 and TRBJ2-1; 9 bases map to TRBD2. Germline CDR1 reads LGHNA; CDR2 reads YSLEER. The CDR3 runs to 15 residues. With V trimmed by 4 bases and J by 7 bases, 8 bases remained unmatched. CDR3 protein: CASSRLLAGKNEQFF. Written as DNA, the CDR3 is TGCGCCAGCAGCCGTTTGCTAGCGGGGAAAAATGAGCAGTTCTTC.

The CDR3 DNA reads as TGTGCCAGCAGCGTAGATCCCAAGGAGGGCACTGAAGCTTTCTTT. This codes for CASSVDPKEGTEAFF. The gene calls are TRBV9 and TRBJ1-1; no firm D call. Looked up from germline, CDR1 is SGDLS and CDR2 is YYNGEE. This CDR3 is 15 amino acids long. V was cut by 0 bases and J by 4 bases, with 13 bases left in between.

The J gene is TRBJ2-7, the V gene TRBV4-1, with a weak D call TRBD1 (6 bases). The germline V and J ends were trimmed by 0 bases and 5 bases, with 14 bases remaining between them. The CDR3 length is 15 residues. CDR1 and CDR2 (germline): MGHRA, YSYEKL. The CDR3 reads CASSQEVGRGNEQYF. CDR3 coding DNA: TGCGCCAGCAGCCAAGAAGTGGGCAGGGGAAACGAGCAGTACTTC.

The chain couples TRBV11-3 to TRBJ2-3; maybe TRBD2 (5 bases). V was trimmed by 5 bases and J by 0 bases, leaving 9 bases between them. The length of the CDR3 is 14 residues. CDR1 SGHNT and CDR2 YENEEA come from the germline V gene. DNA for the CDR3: TGTGCCAGCAGCCCTTGGACTAGCACAGATACGCAGTATTTT. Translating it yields CASSPWTSTDTQYF.

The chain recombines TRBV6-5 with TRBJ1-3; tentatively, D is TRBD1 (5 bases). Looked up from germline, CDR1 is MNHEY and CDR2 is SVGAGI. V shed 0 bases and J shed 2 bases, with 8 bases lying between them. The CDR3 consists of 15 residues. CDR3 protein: CASSYSGGTGNTIYF. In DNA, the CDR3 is TGTGCCAGCAGTTACTCGGGGGGGACTGGAAACACCATATATTTT.

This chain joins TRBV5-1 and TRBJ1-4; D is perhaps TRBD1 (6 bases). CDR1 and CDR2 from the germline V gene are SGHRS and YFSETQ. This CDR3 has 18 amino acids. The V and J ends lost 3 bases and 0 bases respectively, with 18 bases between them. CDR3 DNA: TGCGCCAGCAGCTCGAGGGCAGGGGCTCAAGCAACTAATGAAAAACTGTTTTTT. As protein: CASSSRAGAQATNEKLFF. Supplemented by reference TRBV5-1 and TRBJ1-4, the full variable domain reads KAGVTQTPRYLIKTRGQQVTLSCSPISGHRSVSWYQQTPGQGLQFLFEYFSETQRNKGNFPGRFSGRQFSNSRSEMNVSTLELGDSALYLCASSSRAGAQATNEKLFFGSGTQLSVL.

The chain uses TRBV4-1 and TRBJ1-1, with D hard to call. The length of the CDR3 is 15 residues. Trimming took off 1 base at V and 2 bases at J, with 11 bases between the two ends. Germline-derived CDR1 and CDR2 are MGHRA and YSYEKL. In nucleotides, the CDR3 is TGCGCCAGCAGCCAAGTAGGCACAGCCAACACTGAAGCTTTCTTT. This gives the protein CASSQVGTANTEAFF.

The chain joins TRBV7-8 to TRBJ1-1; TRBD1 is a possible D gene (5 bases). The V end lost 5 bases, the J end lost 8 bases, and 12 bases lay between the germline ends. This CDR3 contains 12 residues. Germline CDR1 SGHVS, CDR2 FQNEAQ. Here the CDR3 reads CASSETGDEAFF. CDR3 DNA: TGTGCCAGCAGCGAAACAGGAGACGAAGCTTTCTTT.

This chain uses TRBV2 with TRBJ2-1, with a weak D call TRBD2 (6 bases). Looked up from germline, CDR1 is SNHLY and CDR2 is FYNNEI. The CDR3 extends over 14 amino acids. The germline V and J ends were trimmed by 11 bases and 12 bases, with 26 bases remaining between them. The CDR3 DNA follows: TGTGCCGTCCCGTCCGGGACTGCCCCAAGGGGGCAGTTCTTC. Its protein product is CAVPSGTAPRGQFF.

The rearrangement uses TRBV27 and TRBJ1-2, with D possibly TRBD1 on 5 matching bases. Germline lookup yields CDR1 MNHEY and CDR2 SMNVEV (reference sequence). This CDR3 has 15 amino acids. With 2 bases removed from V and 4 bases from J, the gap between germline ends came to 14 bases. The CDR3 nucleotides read TGTGCCAGCAGTTTAAGGGGCGGATCTATCTATGGCTACACCTTC. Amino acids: CASSLRGGSIYGYTF.

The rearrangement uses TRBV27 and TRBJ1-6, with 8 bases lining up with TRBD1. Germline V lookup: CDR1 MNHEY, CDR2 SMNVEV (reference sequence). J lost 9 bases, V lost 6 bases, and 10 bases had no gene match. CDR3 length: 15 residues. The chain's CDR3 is CASSPETGGFSPLHF. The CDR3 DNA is TGTGCCAGCAGCCCCGAAACAGGGGGATTTTCACCCCTCCACTTT.

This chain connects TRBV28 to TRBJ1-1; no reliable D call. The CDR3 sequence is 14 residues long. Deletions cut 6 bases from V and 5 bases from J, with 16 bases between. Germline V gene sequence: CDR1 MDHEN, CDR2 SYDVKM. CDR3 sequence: CASSLLEGWTEAFF. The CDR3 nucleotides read TGTGCCAGCAGCCTTTTGGAGGGTTGGACTGAAGCTTTCTTT.

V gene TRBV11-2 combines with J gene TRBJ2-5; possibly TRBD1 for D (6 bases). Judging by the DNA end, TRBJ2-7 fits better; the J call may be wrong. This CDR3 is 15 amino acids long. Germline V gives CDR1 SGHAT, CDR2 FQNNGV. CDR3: CASSLTGLSSYEQYF. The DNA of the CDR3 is TGTGCCAGCAGCCTGACAGGCCTTAGCTCCTACGAGCAGTACTTC.

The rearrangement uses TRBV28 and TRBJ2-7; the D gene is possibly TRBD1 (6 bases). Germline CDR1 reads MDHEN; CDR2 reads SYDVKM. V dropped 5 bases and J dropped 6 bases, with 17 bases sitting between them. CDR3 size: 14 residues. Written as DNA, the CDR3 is TGTGCCAGCAGTAAAATACAGGGTAGGGGCGAGCAGTACTTC. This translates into CASSKIQGRGEQYF.

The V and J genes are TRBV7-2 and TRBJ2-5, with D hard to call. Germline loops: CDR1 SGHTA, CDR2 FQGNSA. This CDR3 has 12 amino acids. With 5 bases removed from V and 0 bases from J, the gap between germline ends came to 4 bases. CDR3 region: CASSPYQETQYF. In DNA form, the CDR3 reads TGTGCCAGCAGCCCGTACCAAGAGACCCAGTACTTC.

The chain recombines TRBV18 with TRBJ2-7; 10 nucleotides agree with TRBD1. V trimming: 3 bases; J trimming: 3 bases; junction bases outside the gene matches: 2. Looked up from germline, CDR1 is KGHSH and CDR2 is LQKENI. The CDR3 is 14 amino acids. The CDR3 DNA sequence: TGTGCCAGCTCACCCGGGACAGGGGACTACGAGCAGTACTTC. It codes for CASSPGTGDYEQYF. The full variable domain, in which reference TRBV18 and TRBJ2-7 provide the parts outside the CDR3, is NAGVMQNPRHLVRRRGQEARLRCSPMKGHSHVYWYRQLPEEGLKFMVYLQKENIIDESGMPKERFSAEFPKEGPSILRIQQVVRGDSAAYFCASSPGTGDYEQYFGPGTRLTVT.

The DNA of the CDR3 is TGCGCCAGCAGCCCTCGACAGGACCTATCTGGAAACACCATATATTTT. It codes for CASSPRQDLSGNTIYF. The rearrangement links TRBV4-3 to TRBJ1-3, with TRBD1 as a possible D gene (6 bases). V was clipped by 4 bases and J by 1 base, with 14 bases between them. The germline V gene encodes CDR1 LGHNA and CDR2 YSLEER. The CDR3 loop spans 16 amino acids.

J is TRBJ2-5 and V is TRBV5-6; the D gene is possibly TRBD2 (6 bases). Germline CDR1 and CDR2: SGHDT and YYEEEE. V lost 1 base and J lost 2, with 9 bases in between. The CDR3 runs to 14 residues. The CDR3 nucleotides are TGTGCCAGCAGCTTGAGACTAGGACAAGAGACCCAGTACTTC. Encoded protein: CASSLRLGQETQYF.

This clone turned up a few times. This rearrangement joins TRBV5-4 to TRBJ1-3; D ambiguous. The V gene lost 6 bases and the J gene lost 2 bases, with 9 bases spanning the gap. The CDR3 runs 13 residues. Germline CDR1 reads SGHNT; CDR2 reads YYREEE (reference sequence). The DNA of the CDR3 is TGTGCCAGCACTGGGAGGCCTGGAAACACCATATATTTT. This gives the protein CASTGRPGNTIYF.

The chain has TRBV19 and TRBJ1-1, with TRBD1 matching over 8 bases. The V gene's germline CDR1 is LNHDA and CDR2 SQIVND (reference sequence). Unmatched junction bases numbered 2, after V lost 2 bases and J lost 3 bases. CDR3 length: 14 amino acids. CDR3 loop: CASSIPTGDTEAFF. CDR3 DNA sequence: TGTGCCAGTAGTATACCGACAGGGGACACTGAAGCTTTCTTT.

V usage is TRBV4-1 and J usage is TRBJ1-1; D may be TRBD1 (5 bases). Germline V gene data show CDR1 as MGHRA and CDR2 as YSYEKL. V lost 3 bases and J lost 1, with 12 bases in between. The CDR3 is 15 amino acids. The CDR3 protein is CASSQTGEGNTEAFF. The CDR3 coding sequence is TGCGCCAGCAGCCAGACGGGGGAGGGGAACACTGAAGCTTTCTTT.

This CDR3 is CASSSPSRGEAFF. CDR3 nucleotide sequence: TGTGCCAGCAGCTCACCCTCGAGAGGGGAAGCTTTCTTT. The chain recombines TRBV7-9 with TRBJ1-1; D is unresolved. Per germline, CDR1 SEHNR and CDR2 FQNEAQ (reference sequence). The V and J ends lost 4 bases and 8 bases respectively, with 14 bases between them. This CDR3 has 13 residues.

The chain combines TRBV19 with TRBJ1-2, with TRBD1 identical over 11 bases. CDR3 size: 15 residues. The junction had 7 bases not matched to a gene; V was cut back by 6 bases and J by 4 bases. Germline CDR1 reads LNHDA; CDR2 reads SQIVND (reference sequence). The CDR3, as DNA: TGTGCCAGTAGGGACAGGGGGCGCATGTTCTATGGCTACACCTTC. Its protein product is CASRDRGRMFYGYTF.